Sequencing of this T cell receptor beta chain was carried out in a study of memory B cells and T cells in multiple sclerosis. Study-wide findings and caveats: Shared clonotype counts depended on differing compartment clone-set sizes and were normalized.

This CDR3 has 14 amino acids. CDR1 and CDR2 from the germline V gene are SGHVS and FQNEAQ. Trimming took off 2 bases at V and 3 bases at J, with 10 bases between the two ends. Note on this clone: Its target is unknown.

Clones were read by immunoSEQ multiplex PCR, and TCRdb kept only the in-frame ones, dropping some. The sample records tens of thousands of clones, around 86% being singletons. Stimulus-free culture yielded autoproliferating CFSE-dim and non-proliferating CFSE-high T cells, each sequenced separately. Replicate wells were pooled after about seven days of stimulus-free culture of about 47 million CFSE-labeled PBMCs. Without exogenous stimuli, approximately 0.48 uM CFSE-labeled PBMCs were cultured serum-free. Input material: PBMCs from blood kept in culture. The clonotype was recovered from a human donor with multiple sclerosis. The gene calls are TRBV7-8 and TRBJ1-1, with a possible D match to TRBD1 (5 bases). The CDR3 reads CASSLWEGDTEAFF. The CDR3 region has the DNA TGTGCCAGCAGCTTATGGGAAGGGGACACTGAAGCTTTCTTT.